Below, 20 T cell receptor beta chains from the same sample are listed, as sequenced in a study of graft-versus-host responses after intestinal transplantation. No antigen has been assigned to these receptors. Profiled with immunoSEQ multiplex PCR; TCRdb holds only in-frame clones, not every one. The data contain approximately 86,000 clones, about 90% of them singletons. The sample in question was unstimulated CD8+ T cells sorted from spleen or lymph node cells, obtained before transplant. The source of these receptors is a human donor who was the organ donor for an intestinal transplant.

V usage is TRBV6-5 and J usage is TRBJ2-2; tentatively, D is TRBD2 (6 bases). Trimming removed 7 bases from V and 6 bases from J, with 15 bases in between. CDR1 is MNHEY, CDR2 SVGAGI, per germline. The CDR3 runs to 14 residues. The CDR3 region has the DNA TGTGCCAGCACCGGGGGAGGTTTACCCGGGGAGCTGTTTTTT. It codes for CASTGGGLPGELFF.

The chain recombines TRBV19 with TRBJ1-5, with TRBD1 as a possible D gene (5 bases). The CDR3 consists of 12 residues. Germline CDR1 is LNHDA and CDR2 is SQIVND (reference sequence). Deletions cut 3 bases from V and 6 bases from J, with 6 bases between. CDR3 sequence reads: CASSIGAQPQHF. For the CDR3, the DNA is TGTGCCAGTAGTATTGGGGCTCAGCCCCAGCATTTT.

V is TRBV7-9 and J is TRBJ1-2; D perhaps matches TRBD1 (5 bases). The CDR3 runs to 13 residues. V lost 4 bases and J lost 7, with 13 bases in between. Germline CDR1 is SEHNR and CDR2 is FQNEAQ (reference sequence). This CDR3 reads CASSSAGQGGYTF. CDR3 nucleotides: TGTGCCAGCAGCTCGGCAGGGCAAGGTGGCTACACCTTC.

V usage is TRBV6-1 and J usage is TRBJ2-7; tentative D call: TRBD2 (5 bases). V was trimmed by 2 bases and J by 2 bases, leaving 10 bases between them. This CDR3 contains 14 residues. CDR1 and CDR2 from the germline V gene are MNHNS and SASEGT. DNA for the CDR3: TGTGCCAGCAGTGAACTCGGGATCACCTACGAGCAGTACTTC. It specifies CASSELGITYEQYF.

This chain uses TRBV9 with TRBJ2-2; D ambiguous. The V gene lost 6 bases and the J gene lost 0 bases, with 9 bases spanning the gap. The CDR3 consists of 14 residues. Germline CDR1 and CDR2: SGDLS and YYNGEE. The CDR3: CASKLGANTGELFF. CDR3 in DNA: TGTGCCAGCAAGTTGGGCGCGAACACCGGGGAGCTGTTTTTT.

The chain is built from TRBV27 and TRBJ2-5, with no clear D. The J call may not be correct, given that the DNA end is closer to TRBJ2-7. Looked up from germline, CDR1 is MNHEY and CDR2 is SMNVEV (reference sequence). The CDR3 is made up of 13 amino acids. CDR3 loop: CASSYRLSYEQYF. The CDR3 DNA sequence: TGTGCCAGCAGTTATAGACTCTCCTACGAGCAGTACTTC.

V usage is TRBV27 and J usage is TRBJ2-3; 7 bases line up with TRBD2. The CDR3 runs 15 residues. Trimming at V came to 10 bases and at J to 2 bases, leaving 12 bases not matched to a gene. Germline CDR1 reads MNHEY; CDR2 reads SMNVEV (reference sequence). For the CDR3, the DNA is TGTGCCACCCAGGGTGCGGGGGTCAACACAGATACGCAGTATTTT. Amino acids: CATQGAGVNTDTQYF.

The chain combines TRBV5-1 with TRBJ2-7; 14 bases map to TRBD2. Looked up from germline, CDR1 is SGHRS and CDR2 is YFSETQ. With 2 bases clipped from V and 5 bases from J, the junction kept 9 bases outside the gene matches. The CDR3 contains 17 residues. DNA for the CDR3: TGCGCCAGCAGCTTCGGACTAGCGGGGGGCTCAGCCCACGAGCAGTACTTC. This gives the protein CASSFGLAGGSAHEQYF.

This clone was detected a few times. The chain is built from TRBV7-6 and TRBJ2-7; D is possibly TRBD2 (6 bases). Germline assignment: CDR1 SGHVS and CDR2 FNYEAQ. The CDR3 runs 14 residues. V gave up 0 bases and J gave up 2 bases, with 8 bases separating them. CDR3 DNA sequence: TGTGCCAGCAGCTTAGCGGGGGGAACCTACGAGCAGTACTTC. Translated: CASSLAGGTYEQYF. The full variable domain, with the rest looked up from reference TRBV7-6 and TRBJ2-7, is GAGVSQSPRYKVTKRGQDVALRCDPISGHVSLYWYRQALGQGPEFLTYFNYEAQQDKSGLPNDRFSAERPEGSISTLTIQRTEQRDSAMYRCASSLAGGTYEQYFGPGTRLTVT.

This sequence joins TRBV7-2 and TRBJ2-1; D might be TRBD2 (6 bases). Germline V gene data show CDR1 as SGHTA and CDR2 as FQGNSA. V was cut by 1 base and J by 2 bases, with 9 bases left in between. The CDR3 contains 15 residues. The CDR3 sequence is CASSLGGETYNEQFF. The DNA of the CDR3 is TGTGCCAGCAGCTTAGGCGGGGAGACCTACAATGAGCAGTTCTTC.

The genes are TRBV28 and TRBJ1-2, with no clear D. Germline CDR1 reads MDHEN; CDR2 reads SYDVKM. V was trimmed by 3 bases and J by 1 base, leaving 9 bases between them. The CDR3 runs 14 residues. This chain's CDR3 is CASSFQGLNYGYTF. The CDR3 DNA reads as TGTGCCAGCAGTTTCCAAGGACTTAACTATGGCTACACCTTC.

The chain carries TRBV7-9 and TRBJ2-3, with unresolved D. This CDR3 region has 15 residues. Germline values: CDR1 SEHNR, CDR2 FQNEAQ (reference sequence). The V end lost 5 bases, the J end lost 2 bases, and 14 bases lay between the germline ends. CDR3 in DNA: TGTGCCAGCAGCCCAGAGGTGTCTGCCACAGATACGCAGTATTTT. Translating gives CASSPEVSATDTQYF.

The rearrangement links TRBV27 to TRBJ2-7, with D maybe TRBD1 (7 bases). Trimming removed 4 bases at V and 1 base at J, with 8 bases between. Germline values: CDR1 MNHEY, CDR2 SMNVEV (reference sequence). The CDR3 consists of 13 residues. CDR3 sequence (DNA): TGTGCCAGCAGTTCAGGGGGGTCCTACGAGCAGTACTTC. It is translated as CASSSGGSYEQYF.

The chain has TRBV2 and TRBJ2-7; tentative D call: TRBD1 (6 bases). V was cut by 7 bases and J by 3 bases, with 7 bases left in between. The CDR3 is 11 amino acids. CDR1 and CDR2 from the germline V gene are SNHLY and FYNNEI. The CDR3: CASTQGYEQYF. In DNA, the CDR3 is TGTGCCAGCACACAGGGCTACGAGCAGTACTTC. Based on the CDR3 plus reference TRBV2 and TRBJ2-7, the full variable domain is EPEVTQTPSHQVTQMGQEVILRCVPISNHLYFYWYRQILGQKVEFLVSFYNNEISEKSEIFDDQFSVERPDGSNFTLKIRSTKLEDSAMYFCASTQGYEQYFGPGTRLTVT.

The V call is TRBV7-9, the J call TRBJ2-3; no clear D. Trimming pared 0 bases from V and 0 bases from J, leaving 7 bases between. This CDR3 region has 15 residues. The germline gives CDR1 SEHNR, CDR2 FQNEAQ (reference sequence). CDR3 in DNA: TGTGCCAGCAGCTTAGCAGGAGATAGCACAGATACGCAGTATTTT. It codes for CASSLAGDSTDTQYF.

This clone was counted only a few times. The genes are TRBV28 and TRBJ1-2; D gene uncertain. V lost 4 bases and J 4 bases, leaving 10 bases between the germline ends. CDR1 MDHEN and CDR2 SYDVKM come from the germline V gene. This CDR3 has 13 residues. CDR3 protein: CASSSPGGYGYTF. The CDR3 DNA follows: TGTGCCAGCAGTTCCCCTGGCGGCTATGGCTACACCTTC.

The chain is built from TRBV19 and TRBJ2-1, with TRBD2 matching over 11 bases. This CDR3 is 17 amino acids long. Trimming cost V 2 bases and J 6 bases; bases outside gene matches: 9. Germline V gives CDR1 LNHDA, CDR2 SQIVND (reference sequence). The CDR3 nucleotides are TGTGCCAGTAGTATACAGGCTAGCGGGGGGTTTCTCAATGAGCAGTTCTTC. Its translation: CASSIQASGGFLNEQFF.

This chain uses TRBV19 with TRBJ2-1; D might be TRBD2 (7 bases). V was clipped by 3 bases and J by 8 bases, with 17 bases between them. Germline V CDR1 and CDR2: LNHDA, SQIVND (reference sequence). This CDR3 region has 15 residues. The CDR3: CASSILLGGGYEQFF. As DNA, the CDR3 is TGTGCCAGTAGTATTCTCCTAGGGGGGGGCTATGAGCAGTTCTTC. The variable domain in full, with the rest retrieved from reference TRBV19 and TRBJ2-1, is DGGITQSPKYLFRKEGQNVTLSCEQNLNHDAMYWYRQDPGQGLRLIYYSQIVNDFQKGDIAEGYSVSREKKESFPLTVTSAQKNPTAFYLCASSILLGGGYEQFFGPGTRLTVL.

The V call is TRBV9, the J call TRBJ2-7; the match to TRBD1 covers 8 bases. This CDR3 comprises 15 residues. The J segment lost 1 base and the V segment lost 0 bases, leaving 3 bases of the junction unmatched. Germline V gene lookup returns CDR1 SGDLS and CDR2 YYNGEE. In nucleotides, the CDR3 is TGTGCCAGCAGCGTAGAGACAGGGGCGTCCTACGAGCAGTACTTC. This gives the protein CASSVETGASYEQYF.

V gene TRBV9 combines with J gene TRBJ1-2; D is undetermined. V was trimmed by 0 bases and J by 0 bases, leaving 18 bases between them. Germline V gene sequence: CDR1 SGDLS, CDR2 YYNGEE. CDR3 length equals 18 residues. The CDR3 sequence: CASSVGAGSGNPNYGYTF. DNA for the CDR3: TGTGCCAGCAGCGTAGGGGCGGGATCGGGAAATCCTAACTATGGCTACACCTTC.